The 20 T cell receptor beta chains presented below share a single source sample, sequenced in a study of blood T cell repertoires in COVID-19. Some clones are missing from TCRdb's copy, which holds only in-frame ones; the method was immunoSEQ multiplex PCR. The repertoire holds fewer than 450,000 clones, with 88% as singletons. Specimen: PBMCs or T cells enriched from blood (not recorded which). These receptors were collected from a woman in her forties with acute COVID-19.

V and J are TRBV7-8 and TRBJ2-3; 9 bases are shared with TRBD1. J gave up 4 bases and V 3 bases, and 5 bases lay outside the gene matches. The germline V gene has CDR1 SGHVS and CDR2 FQNEAQ. This CDR3 contains 15 residues. CDR3 sequence (DNA): TGTGCCAGCAGCTTCGGACAGGGGCGGTCAGATACGCAGTATTTT. Residues: CASSFGQGRSDTQYF.

The rearrangement joins TRBV24-1 to TRBJ1-1, with D possibly TRBD1 on 6 matching bases. Trimming took 5 bases from V and 0 from J, leaving 15 bases between them. The CDR3 is 16 residues long. Germline V gene sequence: CDR1 KGHDR, CDR2 SFDVKD. CDR3 nucleotide sequence: TGTGCCACCAGTGTGGGGGCCATCGATATGAACACTGAAGCTTTCTTT. Translating it yields CATSVGAIDMNTEAFF.

This chain connects TRBV19 to TRBJ2-1; 7 bases map to TRBD2. Trimming removed 1 base from V and 1 base from J; junction bases left unmatched: 4. CDR1 LNHDA and CDR2 SQIVND come from the germline V gene (reference sequence). The CDR3 spans 16 residues. The CDR3 nucleotides read TGTGCCAGTAGTATAGCTGCGGGACTATCCTACAATGAGCAGTTCTTC. It is translated as CASSIAAGLSYNEQFF.

The sample holds a few counts of this clone. The genes are TRBV6-1 and TRBJ1-4; D is perhaps TRBD1 (5 bases). CDR3 length: 12 amino acids. V dropped 3 bases and J dropped 14 bases, with 13 bases sitting between them. Germline V lookup: CDR1 MNHNS, CDR2 SASEGT. This CDR3 reads CASSDLGGVLFF. CDR3 DNA: TGTGCCAGCAGTGACCTGGGGGGTGTGCTGTTTTTT.

The chain recombines TRBV24-1 with TRBJ2-2; 9 bases are a match to TRBD1. Trimming at V came to 3 bases and at J to 5 bases, leaving 6 bases not matched to a gene. From germline, CDR1 is KGHDR and CDR2 SFDVKD. The CDR3 contains 16 residues. The CDR3 DNA reads as TGTGCCACCAGTGATGCAACAGGGGGCAGAACCGGGGAGCTGTTTTTT. This codes for CATSDATGGRTGELFF.

The chain recombines TRBV27 with TRBJ1-1; D unresolved. Trimming shortened V by 0 bases and J by 4 bases, and 9 bases separated the two germline ends. The CDR3 runs 14 residues. Germline CDR1 is MNHEY and CDR2 is SMNVEV (reference sequence). DNA for the CDR3: TGTGCCAGCAGTTTATCCGGGTATATCACTGAAGCTTTCTTT. Translating it yields CASSLSGYITEAFF.

This chain's CDR3 is CASSYGGSETQYF. The CDR3 DNA is TGTGCCAGCAGTTATGGGGGGAGCGAGACCCAGTACTTC. The chain recombines TRBV12-3 or TRBV12-4 with TRBJ2-5; TRBD2 is a possible D gene (6 bases). Trimming left V 4 bases short and J 5 bases short, with 11 bases between. The CDR3 is 13 residues long.

The V gene is TRBV6-5, the J gene TRBJ1-2; 7 bases line up with TRBD1. This CDR3 contains 16 residues. The V gene's germline CDR1 is MNHEY and CDR2 SVGAGI. J gave up 5 bases and V 2 bases, and 11 bases lay outside the gene matches. CDR3 DNA: TGTGCCAGCAGTTACAGGCCTGCGGACAGGAAGTATGGCTACACCTTC. Protein sequence: CASSYRPADRKYGYTF.

The chain employs TRBV11-2 and TRBJ2-1; TRBD2 aligns across 9 bases. CDR3 length: 16 residues. The germline gives CDR1 SGHAT, CDR2 FQNNGV. The J segment lost 6 bases and the V segment lost 6 bases, leaving 12 bases of the junction unmatched. CDR3 DNA: TGTGCCAGCAGACAAACGCGGGGGGGCCGGGGCAATGAGCAGTTCTTC. As protein: CASRQTRGGRGNEQFF.

The chain carries TRBV9 and TRBJ2-7, with D tentatively TRBD2 (6 bases). The length of the CDR3 is 14 residues. V was clipped by 0 bases and J by 6 bases, with 13 bases between them. Germline V lookup: CDR1 SGDLS, CDR2 YYNGEE. The DNA for the CDR3 is TGTGCCAGCAGCGTAGGCTGGGGAGGTGGCGAGCAGTACTTC. This codes for CASSVGWGGGEQYF.

J is TRBJ1-1 and V is TRBV19; 7 bases line up with TRBD1. V lost 6 bases, J lost 1 base, and 5 bases stayed unmatched. Per germline, CDR1 LNHDA and CDR2 SQIVND (reference sequence). This CDR3 is built from 14 residues. The CDR3 DNA reads TGTGCCAGTAGCCAGGGGGAACAGAACACTGAAGCTTTCTTT. Protein sequence: CASSQGEQNTEAFF.

This rearrangement joins TRBV6-5 to TRBJ1-5, with 7 bases matching TRBD1. V lost 3 bases, J lost 6 bases, and 8 bases stayed unmatched. The CDR3 has 15 amino acids. The germline CDR1 and CDR2 sequences are MNHEY and SVGAGI. CDR3 DNA sequence: TGTGCCAGCAGTTATCACAGGGGTAAGGGTCAGCCCCAGCATTTT. Protein sequence: CASSYHRGKGQPQHF.

The J gene is TRBJ1-2, the V gene TRBV18; D might be TRBD1 (5 bases). V was shortened by 2 bases and J by 0 bases, with 13 bases between the two germline ends. CDR3 length: 16 amino acids. The germline gives CDR1 KGHSH, CDR2 LQKENI. This CDR3 reads CASSPYSTASNYGYTF. In nucleotides, the CDR3 is TGTGCCAGCTCACCATATTCGACAGCGTCTAACTATGGCTACACCTTC.

The chain links TRBV3-1 (or the pseudogene TRBV3-2) to TRBJ2-1; 15 bases line up with TRBD2. Unmatched junction bases numbered 11, after V lost 4 bases and J lost 1 base. CDR3 length: 20 residues. Germline loops: CDR1 LGHDT, CDR2 YNNKEL (reference sequence). This CDR3 reads CASSPRTSGGAISSYNEQFF. Here the CDR3 DNA reads TGTGCCAGCAGCCCTAGGACTAGCGGGGGGGCCATTTCGTCCTACAATGAGCAGTTCTTC.

The chain employs TRBV2 and TRBJ1-1; D unclear. CDR1 is SNHLY and CDR2 is FYNNEI in the germline V gene. The CDR3 loop spans 15 amino acids. V was pared by 5 bases and J by 0 bases, with 13 bases between. CDR3 in amino acids: CASSLYSLMNTEAFF. The DNA for the CDR3 is TGTGCCAGCAGTTTATACAGCCTCATGAACACTGAAGCTTTCTTT.

This clone was seen only once. This chain's CDR3 is CASTFGRPTNYGYTF. For the CDR3, the DNA is TGTGCCAGTACGTTTGGCAGGCCAACAAACTATGGCTACACCTTC. The V and J genes are TRBV19 and TRBJ1-2; D not certain. Per the germline V gene, CDR1 is LNHDA and CDR2 is SQIVND (reference sequence). The CDR3 contains 15 residues. The germline V and J ends were trimmed by 7 bases and 2 bases, with 17 bases remaining between them.

This chain joins TRBV6-5 and TRBJ1-2; D not certain. There are 15 residues in the CDR3. Germline CDR1 is MNHEY and CDR2 is SVGAGI. V lost 6 bases, J lost 1 base, and 15 bases lay in between. The DNA of the CDR3 is TGTGCCAGCAGCACCGAGGTAGCGGATAACTATGGCTACACCTTC. It specifies CASSTEVADNYGYTF.

V and J are TRBV7-2 and TRBJ2-2; 9 bases are shared with TRBD1. The CDR3 contains 16 residues. Looked up from germline, CDR1 is SGHTA and CDR2 is FQGNSA. The ends lost 1 base at V and 3 bases at J; junction bases unmatched: 3. The CDR3 nucleotides are TGTGCCAGCAGCTTAGATCGGACAGGGGACACCGGGGAGCTGTTTTTT. It encodes CASSLDRTGDTGELFF. Using reference TRBV7-2 and TRBJ2-2 for the parts outside the CDR3, the full variable domain is GAGVSQSPSNKVTEKGKDVELRCDPISGHTALYWYRQSLGQGLEFLIYFQGNSAPDKSGLPSDRFSAERTGGSVSTLTIQRTQQEDSAVYLCASSLDRTGDTGELFFGEGSRLTVL.

V usage is TRBV30 and J usage is TRBJ1-1; 7 positions match TRBD1. Germline V gives CDR1 GTSNPN, CDR2 SVGIG (reference sequence). V shed 8 bases, J shed 1 base, and the junction held 7 bases outside the gene matches. CDR3 length: 13 amino acids. The DNA of the CDR3 is TGTGCCAGTGAACAGGGGACGAACACTGAAGCTTTCTTT. This codes for CASEQGTNTEAFF.

The chain recombines TRBV2 with TRBJ2-3, with 11 bases lining up with TRBD2. The CDR3 runs to 19 residues. Germline values: CDR1 SNHLY, CDR2 FYNNEI. V was clipped by 4 bases and J by 2 bases; unmatched bases: 14. Here the CDR3 reads CASSVLWLAGGDTTDTQYF. CDR3 bases: TGTGCCAGCAGTGTTTTATGGCTAGCGGGGGGAGACACCACAGATACGCAGTATTTT. The variable domain in full, with the rest retrieved from reference TRBV2 and TRBJ2-3, is EPEVTQTPSHQVTQMGQEVILRCVPISNHLYFYWYRQILGQKVEFLVSFYNNEISEKSEIFDDQFSVERPDGSNFTLKIRSTKLEDSAMYFCASSVLWLAGGDTTDTQYFGPGTRLTVL.